This T cell receptor beta chain was found in a study of T cell repertoires in cytomegalovirus infection. Study-wide context: Public TCR beta signatures indicated both CMV infection and matching HLA type.

The study's findings and limits: Clonotype analysis showed dominance of the ex vivo response by HLA-C-restricted CMV-specific TCR beta clonotypes. Identification of carriers of CMV plus the relevant HLA was performed using cumulative public TCR beta family frequency.

TCRdb re-called the reads with MiXCR, one entry per CDR3 protein. Of more than 150,000 distinct CDR3 sequences in the sample, around 20% were seen once. A single count supports this clonotype. The antigen is undetermined. The clonotype was recovered from a human donor in good health (CMV status not recorded). Some clones in this sample may be carry-over from other donors' samples. Source material: PBMCs.

The CDR3 nucleotides are TGTGCCAGTGGCGGCTTGGGTCCGCGGAGAAGCTCTGGAAACACCATATATTTT. Its protein is CASGGLGPRRSSGNTIYF. This chain links TRBV28 with TRBJ1-3; D remains ambiguous. Germline V lookup: CDR1 MDHEN, CDR2 SYDVKM. The V gene lost 9 bases and the J gene lost 0 bases, with 24 bases spanning the gap. The CDR3 contains 18 residues.